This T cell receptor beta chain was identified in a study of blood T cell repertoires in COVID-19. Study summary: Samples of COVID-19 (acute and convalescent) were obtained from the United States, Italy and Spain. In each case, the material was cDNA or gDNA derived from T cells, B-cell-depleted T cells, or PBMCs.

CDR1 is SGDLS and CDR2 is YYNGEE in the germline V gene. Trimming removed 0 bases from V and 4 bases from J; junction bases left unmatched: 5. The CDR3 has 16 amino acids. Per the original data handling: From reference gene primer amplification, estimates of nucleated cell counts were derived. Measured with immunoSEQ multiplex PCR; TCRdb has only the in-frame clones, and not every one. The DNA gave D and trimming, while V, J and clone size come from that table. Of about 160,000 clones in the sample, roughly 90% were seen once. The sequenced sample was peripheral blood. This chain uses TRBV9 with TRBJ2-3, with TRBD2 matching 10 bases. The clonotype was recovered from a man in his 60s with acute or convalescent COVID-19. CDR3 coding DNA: TGTGCCAGCAGCGTAGGTCCTAGCGGGGGCCCAGATACGCAGTATTTT. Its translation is CASSVGPSGGPDTQYF. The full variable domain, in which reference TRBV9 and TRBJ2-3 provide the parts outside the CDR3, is DSGVTQTPKHLITATGQRVTLRCSPRSGDLSVYWYQQSLDQGLQFLIQYYNGEERAKGNILERFSAQQFPDLHSELNLSSLELGDSALYFCASSVGPSGGPDTQYFGPGTRLTVL.